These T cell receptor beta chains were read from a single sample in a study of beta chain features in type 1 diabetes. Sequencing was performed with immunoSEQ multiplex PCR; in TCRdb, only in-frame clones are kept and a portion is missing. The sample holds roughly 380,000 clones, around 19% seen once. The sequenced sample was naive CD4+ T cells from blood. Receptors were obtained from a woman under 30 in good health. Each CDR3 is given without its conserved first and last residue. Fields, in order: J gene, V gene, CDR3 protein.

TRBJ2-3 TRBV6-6 ASSRVADTQY
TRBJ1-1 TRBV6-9 ASSRGQVEGTEAF
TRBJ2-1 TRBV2 ASSRDRGLMNEQF
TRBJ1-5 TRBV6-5 ASGRAGGSNQPQH
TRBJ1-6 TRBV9 ASSVQGWNSPLH
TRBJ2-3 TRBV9 ASSEQVSTDTQY
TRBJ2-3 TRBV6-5 ASRWTGTDTQY
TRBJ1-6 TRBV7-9 ASSFGQGAEPLH
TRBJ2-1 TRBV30 AWSVGLAPSSYNEQF
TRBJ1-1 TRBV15 ATSRGGQGNTEAF
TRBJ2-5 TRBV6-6 ASRYLAETQY
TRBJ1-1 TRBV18 ASSPGRVEAF
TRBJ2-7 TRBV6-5 ASSYWLGTASYEQY
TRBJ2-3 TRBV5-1 ASRLAGTTDTQY
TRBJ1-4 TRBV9 ASRSGLANEKLF
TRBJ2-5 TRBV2 ASGGRLGETQY
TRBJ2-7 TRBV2 ASSASYEQY
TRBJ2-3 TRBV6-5 ASSSDSGGGTQY
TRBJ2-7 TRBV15 ATSRVLAGGFEQY
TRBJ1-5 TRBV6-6 AGSYRVDQPQH
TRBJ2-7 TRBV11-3 ASSLAGGSFYEQY
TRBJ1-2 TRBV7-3 ASSLGEDYGYT
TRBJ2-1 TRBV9 ASSGSRTGVINEQF
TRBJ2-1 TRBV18 ASSDTSGRNEQF
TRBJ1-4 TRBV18 ASSPDRSNEKLF
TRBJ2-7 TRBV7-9 ASSLTGSDEQY
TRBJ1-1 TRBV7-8 ASSRGQGNTEAF
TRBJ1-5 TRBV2 ASSRRTGVGQPQH
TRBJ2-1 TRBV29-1 SVGLGLVFSYNEQF
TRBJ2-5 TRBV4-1 ASSQEFGLAGGEETQY
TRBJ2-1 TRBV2 ASSLGLAGGYNEQF
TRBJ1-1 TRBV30 AWDATGKTEAF
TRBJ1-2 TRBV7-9 ASSLDMYGYT
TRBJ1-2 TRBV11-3 ASSLFGGGSGNGYT
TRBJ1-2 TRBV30 AWSGGTGVPTNYGYT
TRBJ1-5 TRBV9 ASSVEQRRAGWYLDQPQH
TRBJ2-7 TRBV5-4 ASSFTSGSYEQY
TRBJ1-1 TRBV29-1 SAWTGLNTEAF
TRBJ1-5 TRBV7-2 ASSQGEDQPQH
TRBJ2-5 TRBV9 ASSGRGLAGGYQETQY
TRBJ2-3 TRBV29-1 SVEFWGIAGTTDTQY
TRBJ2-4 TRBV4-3 ASSQGQEGIQY
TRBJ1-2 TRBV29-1 SVALGTLNYGYT
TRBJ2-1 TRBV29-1 SVAGQGSNEQF
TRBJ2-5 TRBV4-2 ASSHPGLAGGRETQY
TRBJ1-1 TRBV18 ASSAGLGNTEAF
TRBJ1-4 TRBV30 AWTGVDFEKLF
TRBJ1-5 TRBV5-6 ASSLNTPEGQPQH
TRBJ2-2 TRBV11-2 ASSPGLINTGELF
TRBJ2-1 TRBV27 ASSVSGTTSYNEQF
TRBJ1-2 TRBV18 ASGVERGYT
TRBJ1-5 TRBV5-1 ASSFNGNYNQPQH
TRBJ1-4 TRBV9 ASSVEGQGYEKLF
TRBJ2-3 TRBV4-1 ASSQPGTDTQY
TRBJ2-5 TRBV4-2 ASSQAASGGRETQY
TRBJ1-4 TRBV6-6 ASRKGDTNEKLF
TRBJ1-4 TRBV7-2 ASKGTGSEKLF
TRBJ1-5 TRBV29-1 SVGGTSRNQPQH
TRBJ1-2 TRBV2 ASSEGTLGYT